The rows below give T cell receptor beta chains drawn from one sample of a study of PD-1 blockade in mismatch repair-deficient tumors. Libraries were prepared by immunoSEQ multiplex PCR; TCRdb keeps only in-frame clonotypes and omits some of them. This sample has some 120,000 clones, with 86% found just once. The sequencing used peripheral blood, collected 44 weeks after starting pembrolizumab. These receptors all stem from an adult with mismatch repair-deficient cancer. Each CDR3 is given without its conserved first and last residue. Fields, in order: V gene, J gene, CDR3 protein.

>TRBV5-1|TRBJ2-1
ASSFRGSSYNEQF
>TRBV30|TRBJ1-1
AWIRTSRGAF
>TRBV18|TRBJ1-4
ASSPIMSRQGAWRDEKLF
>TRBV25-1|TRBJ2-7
ASSQTPTYEQY
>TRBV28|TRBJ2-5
ASTSSGGEGETQY
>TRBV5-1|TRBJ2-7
ASSPQREIPYEQY
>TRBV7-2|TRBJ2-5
ASSPRTSGRGETQY
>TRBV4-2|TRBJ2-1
ASSQGLITTYNEQF
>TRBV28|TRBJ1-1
ASLGPPGIMNTEAF
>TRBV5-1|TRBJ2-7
ASSQTFDSDEQY
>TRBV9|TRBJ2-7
ASSVEPSGAYEQY
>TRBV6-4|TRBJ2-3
ASSVEGSTDTQY
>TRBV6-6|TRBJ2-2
ASSYVGSGELF
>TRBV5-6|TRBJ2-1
ASSLGRGYEQF
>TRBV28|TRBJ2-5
ASSLFVVQAQETQY
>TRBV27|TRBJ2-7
ASSLVVNSYEQY
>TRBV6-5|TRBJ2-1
ASSPTSGEQF
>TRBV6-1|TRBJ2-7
ASSFRTGVYEQY
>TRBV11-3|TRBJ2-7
ASSLRASYEQY
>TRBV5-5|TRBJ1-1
ASRQGASNTEAF